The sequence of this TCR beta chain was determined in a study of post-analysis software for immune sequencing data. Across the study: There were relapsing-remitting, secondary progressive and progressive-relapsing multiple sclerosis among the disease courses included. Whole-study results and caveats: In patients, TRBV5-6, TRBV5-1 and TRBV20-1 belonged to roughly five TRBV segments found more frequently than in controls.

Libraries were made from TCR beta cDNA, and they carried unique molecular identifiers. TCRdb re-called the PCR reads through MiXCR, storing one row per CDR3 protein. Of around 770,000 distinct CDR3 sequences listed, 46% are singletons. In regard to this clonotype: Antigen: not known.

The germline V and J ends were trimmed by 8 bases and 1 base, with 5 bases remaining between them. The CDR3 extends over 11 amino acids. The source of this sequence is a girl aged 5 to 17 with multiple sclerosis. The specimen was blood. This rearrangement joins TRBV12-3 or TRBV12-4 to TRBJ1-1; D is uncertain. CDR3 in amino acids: CASGRNTEAFF. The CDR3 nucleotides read TGTGCCAGCGGGAGGAACACTGAAGCTTTCTTT.